The 23 T cell receptor beta chains listed next were all sequenced from one sample in a study of CD8 T cells in ankylosing spondylitis. TCRdb analysed the 5' RACE reads with MiXCR anew, one entry per CDR3 protein. This table holds 200,000 or so distinct CDR3 sequences, roughly 13% found once. The sequenced sample was blood, either unsorted or a sorted T cell fraction (not recorded which). The receptors originated from a female donor with ankylosing spondylitis or in good health (not recorded which).

CDR3 sequence: CATSFGTGTDTQYF. The CDR3 DNA reads TGCGCCACCTCTTTCGGGACGGGGACAGATACGCAGTATTTT. This chain connects TRBV5-1 to TRBJ2-3; D is possibly TRBD1 or TRBD2 (5 bases each). Trimming took 9 bases from V and 3 from J, leaving 17 bases between them. The CDR3 runs 14 residues. Per germline, CDR1 SGHRS and CDR2 YFSETQ.

This clonotype was detected many times. The V and J genes are TRBV2 and TRBJ1-3; D is possibly TRBD1 (6 bases). The CDR3 length is 15 residues. CDR1 SNHLY and CDR2 FYNNEI come from the germline V gene. V gave up 6 bases and J gave up 7 bases, with 19 bases separating them. The CDR3 loop is CASRRDIISRNTIYF. The CDR3 nucleotides are TGTGCCAGCAGAAGGGACATCATCTCCCGGAACACCATATATTTT.

In this sample, this clonotype turned up many times. This chain uses TRBV27 with TRBJ1-6; perhaps TRBD1 as D (5 bases). Germline assignment: CDR1 MNHEY and CDR2 SMNVEV (reference sequence). The CDR3 contains 13 residues. V lost 3 bases, J lost 10 bases, and 10 bases lay in between. CDR3 loop: CASSFDRNSPLHF. The CDR3, as DNA: TGTGCCAGCAGTTTCGACAGAAACTCACCCCTCCACTTT.

This clonotype came up many times. This chain connects TRBV29-1 to TRBJ2-5; D may be TRBD1 or TRBD2 (6 bases each). This CDR3 spans 12 amino acids. The germline V and J ends were trimmed by 6 bases and 4 bases, with 12 bases remaining between them. Germline V gives CDR1 SQVTM, CDR2 ANQGSEA. DNA for the CDR3: TGCAGCGTGGGAGGACAGCTAGAGACCCAGTACTTC. It is translated as CSVGGQLETQYF.

On this clonotype: A much larger clone lies a single base off, so this may be a read error. The J gene is TRBJ1-1, the V gene TRBV29-1, with TRBD1 as a possible D gene (6 bases). The CDR3 has 13 residues. Germline CDR1 is SQVTM and CDR2 is ANQGSEA. CDR3 nucleotide sequence: TGCAGCGCTGAGCATGGGCAGGGGACTGATGCTTTCTTT. It translates to CSAEHGQGTDAFF. Full variable domain (rest looked up from reference TRBV29-1 and TRBJ1-1): SAVISQKPSRDICQRGTSLTIQCQVDSQVTMMFWYRQQPGQSLTLIATANQGSEATYESGFVIDKFPISRPNLTFSTLTVSNMSPEDSSIYLCSAEHGQGTDAFFGQGTRLTVV.

This clonotype appeared many times. The chain links TRBV7-9 to TRBJ2-1; 11 bases match TRBD2. The CDR3 has 14 residues. From germline, CDR1 is SEHNR and CDR2 FQNEAQ (reference sequence). The trim removed 3 bases at V and 6 bases at J, leaving 1 base unmatched. The CDR3 sequence: CASSLGTSGNEQFF. Here the CDR3 DNA reads TGTGCCAGCAGCTTGGGGACTAGCGGCAATGAGCAGTTCTTC.

V and J are TRBV11-3 and TRBJ2-7, with no clear D. Trimming took 0 bases from V and 8 from J, leaving 5 bases between them. Germline lookup yields CDR1 SGHNT and CDR2 YENEEA. CDR3 length equals 11 residues. The CDR3 sequence is CASSLDGKQYF. The CDR3 bases are TGTGCCAGCAGCTTAGATGGCAAGCAGTACTTC.

The CDR3 here is CASSLTEGGTQYF. CDR3 DNA sequence: TGTGCCAGCAGCTTAACGGAGGGAGGGACCCAGTACTTC. J is TRBJ2-5 and V is TRBV7-2, with TRBD2 as a possible D gene (6 bases). V was shortened by 2 bases and J by 7 bases, with 11 bases between the two germline ends. The CDR3 is 13 residues long. The germline V gene has CDR1 SGHTA and CDR2 FQGNSA.

V and J are TRBV5-1 and TRBJ1-1, with D uncertain. In germline, CDR1 is SGHRS, CDR2 YFSETQ. The V end was cut by 4 bases, the J end by 5 bases, with 12 bases between. The CDR3 is 13 residues long. Written as DNA, the CDR3 is TGCGCCAGCAGCGGCGGACCATCAACTGAAGCTTTCTTT. Its translation: CASSGGPSTEAFF.

This clonotype was counted ten times or more. J is TRBJ1-6 and V is TRBV12-3 or TRBV12-4; tentative D call: TRBD1 (5 bases). This CDR3 has 14 amino acids. Trimming took off 2 bases at V and 7 bases at J, with 9 bases between the two ends. This CDR3 reads CASSLTGANSPLHF. CDR3 nucleotide sequence: TGTGCCAGCAGTTTAACCGGGGCCAATTCACCCCTCCACTTT.

This clonotype was recorded many times. This chain connects TRBV4-1 to TRBJ2-3; D is perhaps TRBD1 (6 bases). V was cut by 5 bases and J by 0 bases, with 21 bases left in between. This CDR3 is 18 amino acids long. Germline V gene lookup returns CDR1 MGHRA and CDR2 YSYEKL. The CDR3 coding sequence is TGCGCCAGCAGCAACCAGGGGAAGGTCGGAAAAAGCACAGATACGCAGTATTTT. Encoded protein: CASSNQGKVGKSTDTQYF.

V gene TRBV12-3 or TRBV12-4 combines with J gene TRBJ2-7; no reliable D call. Trimming removed 6 bases from V and 0 bases from J, with 15 bases in between. This CDR3 has 15 amino acids. DNA of the CDR3: TGTGCCAGCAGGGCGCGTTTGACGGGCTCCTACGAGCAGTACTTC. Translation: CASRARLTGSYEQYF.

This clonotype has at least ten counts. The chain combines TRBV7-2 with TRBJ2-3; D is undetermined. The ends were cut back, 4 bases at V and 4 bases at J, with 9 bases in the middle. This CDR3 region has 13 residues. Looked up from germline, CDR1 is SGHTA and CDR2 is FQGNSA. This chain's CDR3 is CASSSYLADTQYF. The CDR3 bases are TGTGCCAGCAGCTCCTACTTGGCAGATACGCAGTATTTT.

This clonotype was detected only a few times. This rearrangement joins TRBV11-1 to TRBJ1-4; D might be TRBD1 (5 bases). Per germline, CDR1 SGHAT and CDR2 FQDESV (reference sequence). V lost 1 base, J lost 4 bases, and 22 bases lay in between. The CDR3 sequence is 19 residues long. CDR3 sequence: CASSLEVEEKGQRNEKLFF. CDR3 DNA sequence: TGTGCCAGCAGCTTAGAGGTAGAGGAGAAGGGGCAGCGTAATGAAAAACTGTTTTTT.

The CDR3 DNA reads as TGTGCCAGCTCACCACGACAAGGTAGCGGGAGATCAGAGCAGTACTTC. Residues: CASSPRQGSGRSEQYF. V gene TRBV18 combines with J gene TRBJ2-7, with 9 nucleotides matching TRBD2. The CDR3 runs to 16 residues. V dropped 1 base and J dropped 7; count of bases not matched to a gene: 11. CDR1 KGHSH and CDR2 LQKENI come from the germline V gene.

Only a few counts were recorded for this clonotype. J is TRBJ2-7 and V is TRBV20-1, with 15 bases aligning to TRBD2. V shed 6 bases, J shed 6 bases, and the junction held 6 bases outside the gene matches. The CDR3 length is 14 residues. Germline V gene sequence: CDR1 DFQATT, CDR2 SNEGSKA (reference sequence). The DNA for the CDR3 is TGCAGTGCCGGACTAGCGGGAGGGCCGGTCGAGCAGTACTTC. The encoded protein is CSAGLAGGPVEQYF.

This clonotype was observed at least ten times. The chain carries TRBV3-1 and TRBJ1-1; TRBD1 matches at 8 bases. V was pared by 3 bases and J by 4 bases, with 7 bases of the junction left unmatched. Germline loops: CDR1 LGHDT, CDR2 YNNKEL (reference sequence). This CDR3 has 15 amino acids. This chain's CDR3 is CASSQIVTGGTEAFF. The CDR3 DNA follows: TGTGCCAGCAGCCAGATTGTCACAGGGGGCACTGAAGCTTTCTTT. Variable domain in full (rest from reference TRBV3-1 and TRBJ1-1): DTAVSQTPKYLVTQMGNDKSIKCEQNLGHDTMYWYKQDSKKFLKIMFSYNNKELIINETVPNRFSPKSPDKAHLNLHINSLELGDSAVYFCASSQIVTGGTEAFFGQGTRLTVV.

This clonotype appeared many times. V and J are TRBV6-2 or TRBV6-3 and TRBJ2-7; D is perhaps TRBD1 (6 bases). The germline V gene has CDR1 MNHEY and CDR2 SVGEGT. The CDR3 totals 12 residues. V lost 5 bases, J lost 4 bases, and 9 bases lay in between. CDR3 residues: CASSRGGYEQYF. CDR3 sequence (DNA): TGTGCCAGCAGTAGAGGGGGATACGAGCAGTACTTC.

This clonotype was counted ten times or more. The chain employs TRBV11-1 and TRBJ2-1, with 12 positions matching TRBD2. Germline loops: CDR1 SGHAT, CDR2 FQDESV (reference sequence). V shed 5 bases and J 6 bases; nucleotides not matched to a gene: 5. This CDR3 is built from 15 residues. The DNA of the CDR3 is TGTGCCAGCAGCCTAAGACTAGCGGGAGCCAATGAGCAGTTCTTC. Protein product: CASSLRLAGANEQFF.

This clonotype appeared many times. The CDR3 here is CASSLEGRGYGYTF. The CDR3 region has the DNA TGCGCCAGCAGCTTGGAGGGACGGGGTTATGGCTACACCTTC. The chain joins TRBV5-1 to TRBJ1-2, with D maybe TRBD1 (5 bases). Trimming cost V 0 bases and J 5 bases, with 11 bases left between them. The CDR3 runs 14 residues. Germline-derived CDR1 and CDR2 are SGHRS and YFSETQ.

This clonotype was seen only a few times. This rearrangement joins TRBV18 to TRBJ1-4; D uncertain. From germline, CDR1 is KGHSH and CDR2 LQKENI. V shed 3 bases and J shed 2 bases, with 13 bases lying between them. The CDR3 covers 16 residues. The CDR3 DNA reads TGTGCCAGCTCACCCGCCATCGGGTCCACTAATGAAAAACTGTTTTTT. Translated: CASSPAIGSTNEKLFF.

This clonotype was detected many times. The V call is TRBV12-3 or TRBV12-4, the J call TRBJ2-1; D might be TRBD1 or TRBD2, each matching 5 bases. V lost 8 bases and J lost 7, with 18 bases in between. This CDR3 comprises 14 residues. The CDR3 nucleotides are TGTGCCAGCCTTTGGGGGAATGGGGTTAATGAGCAGTTCTTC. Amino acids: CASLWGNGVNEQFF.

Note on this clonotype: A much larger clone lies a single base off, so this may be a read error. It is likely a read error, because the conserved phenylalanine at the end of the CDR3 is missing. The chain carries TRBV9 and TRBJ1-1, with 7 positions matching TRBD1. Losses at the gene ends were 3 bases for V and 1 base for J; bases not matched to a gene: 3. This CDR3 contains 14 residues. CDR1 and CDR2 from the germline V gene are SGDLS and YYNGEE. CDR3 DNA sequence: TGTGCCAGCAGCGCTCGGACAGGGAACACTGAAGCTTTCCTT. Translation: CASSARTGNTEAFL.